The next 23 T cell receptor beta chains were all read from a single sample in a study of T cell responses to AZD1222 COVID-19 vaccine. Assay used: immunoSEQ multiplex PCR; TCRdb lists only in-frame clones, some missing. The table lists under 150,000 clones, roughly 91% of them singletons. The source was peripheral blood, collected on day 0 of MenACWY control vaccination. Receptors originate from an adult in good health.

V usage is TRBV7-2 and J usage is TRBJ2-5, with 9 bases matching TRBD2. Looked up from germline, CDR1 is SGHTA and CDR2 is FQGNSA. After removal of 2 bases from V and 4 bases from J, the junction contained 5 bases not matched to a gene. CDR3 size: 15 residues. As DNA, the CDR3 is TGTGCCAGCAGCTTAAGCCTAGCGGGACGAGAGACCCAGTACTTC. This gives the protein CASSLSLAGRETQYF.

This chain connects TRBV28 to TRBJ2-7; maybe TRBD1 (6 bases). The V end was cut by 6 bases, the J end by 3 bases, with 15 bases between. The V gene's germline CDR1 is MDHEN and CDR2 SYDVKM. This CDR3 is built from 14 residues. The CDR3 nucleotides read TGTGCCAGCAGATCACAGGGAGTCAGCTACGAGCAGTACTTC. This gives the protein CASRSQGVSYEQYF.

This clone was seen just once. The rearrangement joins TRBV9 to TRBJ2-5; a weak D match, TRBD2 (5 bases). V lost 3 bases and J lost 4, with 19 bases in between. Germline CDR1 is SGDLS and CDR2 is YYNGEE. This CDR3 spans 16 amino acids. CDR3 loop: CASSAGPGYFLETQYF. The CDR3 DNA reads TGTGCCAGCAGCGCTGGACCGGGATACTTTTTAGAGACCCAGTACTTC.

This chain links TRBV9 with TRBJ2-5; D call uncertain. This CDR3 is 14 amino acids long. Trimming stripped 4 bases from V and 3 bases from J, with 13 bases between. CDR1 SGDLS and CDR2 YYNGEE come from the germline V gene. CDR3 nucleotide sequence: TGTGCCAGCAGCCCCTGGGTCTCAGAAGAGACCCAGTACTTC. Translation gives CASSPWVSEETQYF.

For this clone: The sample contains more than one DNA sequence encoding this CDR3. The chain recombines TRBV5-1 with TRBJ1-2; perhaps TRBD1 as D (5 bases). Trimming shortened V by 4 bases and J by 5 bases, and 9 bases separated the two germline ends. Germline V CDR1 and CDR2: SGHRS, YFSETQ. CDR3 length equals 12 residues. CDR3 sequence (DNA): TGCGCCAGCAGCGTCGGGACGTATGGCTACACCTTC. It encodes CASSVGTYGYTF.

The rearrangement links TRBV6-2 or TRBV6-3 to TRBJ2-4; 13 bases agree with TRBD2. This CDR3 comprises 16 residues. The J segment lost 6 bases and the V segment lost 6 bases, leaving 8 bases of the junction unmatched. In germline, CDR1 is MNHEY, CDR2 SVGEGT. In DNA form, the CDR3 reads TGTGCCAGCAGCCCACTAGCGGGAGGGCCGAGAAACATTCAGTACTTC. Translating gives CASSPLAGGPRNIQYF.

The chain has TRBV27 and TRBJ1-2; 7 bases align to TRBD1. The CDR3 contains 16 residues. Germline V lookup: CDR1 MNHEY, CDR2 SMNVEV (reference sequence). The junction had 15 bases not matched to a gene; V was cut back by 5 bases and J by 6 bases. The CDR3 DNA reads TGTGCCAGCAGTCCCGCGACAGGGATGGCGCCTCATGGCTACACCTTC. As protein: CASSPATGMAPHGYTF.

V and J are TRBV9 and TRBJ2-7; the D gene is possibly TRBD1 (5 bases). The ends were cut back, 0 bases at V and 2 bases at J, with 15 bases in the middle. The CDR3 has 16 amino acids. CDR1 is SGDLS, CDR2 YYNGEE, per germline. In DNA, the CDR3 is TGTGCCAGCAGCGTAGCTACAGGCGGAGAGACCTACGAGCAGTACTTC. It yields the protein CASSVATGGETYEQYF.

The V call is TRBV6-1, the J call TRBJ2-1; D is unresolved. Germline V gives CDR1 MNHNS, CDR2 SASEGT. Trimming stripped 3 bases from V and 3 bases from J, with 3 bases between. This CDR3 is built from 12 residues. In nucleotides, the CDR3 is TGTGCCAGCAGTGAGGTCTACAATGAGCAGTTCTTC. Its protein is CASSEVYNEQFF.

This chain joins TRBV6-5 and TRBJ2-1; no clear D. The germline V gene encodes CDR1 MNHEY and CDR2 SVGAGI. There are 12 residues in the CDR3. V was cut by 6 bases and J by 9 bases, with 12 bases left in between. The CDR3: CASSPDDVEQFF. Written as DNA, the CDR3 is TGTGCCAGCAGCCCCGATGACGTTGAGCAGTTCTTC.

The gene calls are TRBV7-2 and TRBJ2-7; possibly TRBD2 for D (5 bases). Trimming pared 7 bases from V and 0 bases from J, leaving 16 bases between. The CDR3 extends over 15 amino acids. The germline CDR1 and CDR2 sequences are SGHTA and FQGNSA. CDR3 residues: CASTLGYGSSYEQYF. The CDR3 nucleotides are TGTGCCAGCACCCTCGGTTATGGGAGCTCCTACGAGCAGTACTTC.

The count of this clone is one. The chain recombines TRBV7-9 with TRBJ1-1; perhaps TRBD1 as D (5 bases). The CDR3 covers 13 residues. Germline CDR1 and CDR2: SEHNR and FQNEAQ (reference sequence). V lost 11 bases, J lost 3 bases, and 16 bases lay in between. CDR3 bases: TGTGCCTTGAGGTCCGGGGCAGACACTGAAGCTTTCTTT. Protein product: CALRSGADTEAFF.

This chain links TRBV7-6 with TRBJ2-1, with 8 bases aligning to TRBD2. With V trimmed by 4 bases and J by 4 bases, 6 bases remained unmatched. Germline V gives CDR1 SGHVS, CDR2 FNYEAQ. This CDR3 has 15 amino acids. The CDR3 protein is CASSYGTSGYNEQFF. DNA of the CDR3: TGTGCCAGCAGCTACGGTACTAGCGGATACAATGAGCAGTTCTTC.

This clone was picked up one time. This rearrangement joins TRBV3-1 (or the pseudogene TRBV3-2) to TRBJ1-5; D gene ambiguous. The CDR3 is made up of 13 amino acids. CDR1 LGHDT and CDR2 YNNKEL come from the germline V gene (reference sequence). Trimming stripped 1 base from V and 6 bases from J, with 7 bases between. Written as DNA, the CDR3 is TGTGCCAGCAGCCAAGCTCCCGGTCAGCCCCAGCATTTT. It specifies CASSQAPGQPQHF.

The V gene is TRBV11-3, the J gene TRBJ2-1; 10 bases are a match to TRBD1. The V gene end was trimmed by 7 bases and the J gene end by 4 bases; junction bases not matched to a gene: 10. Germline CDR1 SGHNT, CDR2 YENEEA. CDR3 length equals 16 residues. The CDR3 sequence: CASKDLRGQGYNEQFF. DNA for the CDR3: TGTGCCAGCAAGGATCTCCGGGGACAGGGGTACAATGAGCAGTTCTTC.

V gene TRBV29-1 combines with J gene TRBJ2-3; 10 nucleotides agree with TRBD1. J gave up 1 base and V 7 bases, and 2 bases lay outside the gene matches. In germline, CDR1 is SQVTM, CDR2 ANQGSEA. The CDR3 length is 13 residues. The CDR3 region is CSAGTGGTDTQYF. The CDR3 region has the DNA TGCAGCGCCGGGACAGGGGGCACAGATACGCAGTATTTT.

The chain carries TRBV6-4 and TRBJ1-5, with D hard to call. V dropped 6 bases and J dropped 4 bases, with 13 bases sitting between them. This CDR3 spans 14 amino acids. CDR1 and CDR2 (germline): MRHNA, SNTAGT. CDR3: CASRATEENQPQHF. DNA of the CDR3: TGTGCCAGCAGGGCCACGGAAGAGAATCAGCCCCAGCATTTT.

This sequence joins TRBV7-2 and TRBJ2-2; 7 bases are a match to TRBD1. The CDR3 totals 13 residues. Unmatched junction bases numbered 6, after V lost 5 bases and J lost 9 bases. CDR1 SGHTA and CDR2 FQGNSA come from the germline V gene. CDR3 region: CASSPRQGRELFF. The CDR3 nucleotides are TGTGCCAGCAGCCCGCGACAGGGTAGGGAGCTGTTTTTT.

The chain recombines TRBV6-1 with TRBJ2-7, with 9 bases identical to TRBD2. The CDR3 covers 15 residues. CDR1 MNHNS and CDR2 SASEGT come from the germline V gene. V was pared by 3 bases and J by 2 bases, with 5 bases of the junction left unmatched. The CDR3 loop is CASSDKAGGPYEQYF. The CDR3 region has the DNA TGTGCCAGCAGTGACAAAGCGGGAGGACCCTACGAGCAGTACTTC.

This sequence joins TRBV12-3 or TRBV12-4 and TRBJ1-2, with a tentative D call TRBD1 (6 bases). V dropped 8 bases and J dropped 5 bases, with 15 bases sitting between them. The CDR3 is 13 residues long. CDR3 bases: TGTGCCAGCCGGTGGACAGCCGATTATGGCTACACCTTC. As protein: CASRWTADYGYTF.

The table lists this clone with a few counts. This chain uses TRBV6-4 with TRBJ2-1; a weak D match, TRBD1 (5 bases). V was trimmed by 4 bases and J by 4 bases, leaving 14 bases between them. CDR3 length: 15 amino acids. CDR1 is MRHNA, CDR2 SNTAGT, per germline. CDR3 protein: CASSARSGAYNEQFF. CDR3 sequence (DNA): TGTGCCAGCAGTGCGCGGAGTGGGGCTTACAATGAGCAGTTCTTC.

The genes are TRBV7-6 and TRBJ2-7, with a tentative D call TRBD2 (5 bases). Germline lookup yields CDR1 SGHVS and CDR2 FNYEAQ. Trimming left V 6 bases short and J 4 bases short, with 16 bases between. This CDR3 has 14 residues. CDR3 sequence reads: CASRDREWGYEQYF. For the CDR3, the DNA is TGTGCCAGCAGGGATCGGGAATGGGGTTACGAGCAGTACTTC.

V and J are TRBV24-1 and TRBJ2-1; 9 bases are shared with TRBD1. Trimming at V came to 7 bases and at J to 8 bases, leaving 8 bases not matched to a gene. Germline CDR1 KGHDR, CDR2 SFDVKD. This CDR3 is built from 14 residues. CDR3: CATSQQGAHDEQFF. CDR3 sequence (DNA): TGTGCCACCAGCCAACAGGGGGCGCACGATGAGCAGTTCTTC.